Below, one TCR beta chain is given with its context. Using immunoSEQ multiplex PCR, the repertoire was profiled, and TCRdb retains in-frame clones only, with some absent. Altogether about 97,000 clones are present, around 96% being singletons, with the ten largest covering about 0.3%. From germline, CDR1 is SGHTA and CDR2 FQGNSA. The V end lost 1 base, the J end lost 7 bases, and 14 bases lay between the germline ends. The CDR3 totals 15 residues. This sample stems from a study of technical replicates of blood from several donors. Input material: T cells isolated from PBMCs. The receptor was derived from a human donor in good health. V usage is TRBV7-2 and J usage is TRBJ1-3; no clear D gene. The CDR3 spells CASSLEGPGVNTIYF. The CDR3 region has the DNA TGTGCCAGCAGCTTAGAAGGGCCCGGGGTTAACACCATATATTTT.